The rows below give T cell receptor beta chains drawn from one sample of a study of blood T cell repertoires in COVID-19. The protocol was immunoSEQ multiplex PCR, while the TCRdb copy is restricted to in-frame clones and leaves out a portion. The repertoire holds roughly 78,000 clones, with roughly 86% as singletons. Material for sequencing was peripheral blood. These receptors all stem from a woman in her sixties with acute or convalescent COVID-19. CDR3s include the opening cysteine and the closing phenylalanine or tryptophan. The D gene is left open where the match is weak. Clone size, where shown, is once, few, many, or a class for clones that have expanded.

d_gene: NA
abundance: NA
j_gene: TRBJ2-7
v_gene: TRBV5-1
CDR3aa: CASSLGGFRNEQYF
CDR3nt: TGCGCCAGCAGTTTGGGTGGGTTCAGGAACGAGCAGTACTTC

d_gene: NA
abundance: NA
j_gene: TRBJ2-1
v_gene: TRBV10-1
CDR3aa: CASSAHVGAESWYNEQFF
CDR3nt: TGCGCCAGCAGTGCCCATGTAGGAGCGGAATCTTGGTACAATGAGCAGTTCTTC

d_gene: NA
abundance: NA
j_gene: TRBJ1-1
v_gene: TRBV29-1
CDR3aa: CSVVGTPNTEAFF
CDR3nt: TGCAGCGTTGTAGGGACACCGAACACTGAAGCTTTCTTT

d_gene: NA
abundance: NA
j_gene: TRBJ1-4
v_gene: TRBV30
CDR3aa: CAWSVRQPGEKLFF
CDR3nt: TGTGCCTGGAGTGTACGACAGCCAGGGGAAAAACTGTTTTTT

d_gene: NA
abundance: NA
j_gene: TRBJ1-4
v_gene: TRBV24-1
CDR3aa: CATSDGRGTTNEKLFF
CDR3nt: TGTGCCACCAGTGATGGGAGAGGAACAACTAATGAAAAACTGTTTTTT

d_gene: NA
abundance: once
j_gene: TRBJ1-3
v_gene: TRBV3-1/TRBV3-2
CDR3aa: CASSLTGNTIYF
CDR3nt: TGTGCCAGCAGCCTTACTGGAAACACCATATATTTT

d_gene: NA
abundance: NA
j_gene: TRBJ1-1
v_gene: TRBV12-2
CDR3aa: CASRLLDRGHTEAFF
CDR3nt: TGTGCAAGTCGCCTCCTCGACAGGGGGCACACTGAAGCTTTCTTT

d_gene: NA
abundance: once
j_gene: TRBJ2-3
v_gene: TRBV25-1
CDR3aa: CASSERKDLTDTQYF
CDR3nt: TGTGCCAGCAGTGAGAGGAAAGACTTAACAGATACGCAGTATTTT

d_gene: TRBD1
abundance: NA
j_gene: TRBJ1-2
v_gene: TRBV7-2
CDR3aa: CASSPGTAAYGYTF
CDR3nt: TGTGCCAGCAGCCCGGGGACAGCGGCCTATGGCTACACCTTC

d_gene: NA
abundance: NA
j_gene: TRBJ2-7
v_gene: TRBV10-1
CDR3aa: CASSESWRGQFSYEQYF
CDR3nt: TGCGCCAGCAGTGAGTCGTGGAGGGGACAGTTCTCCTACGAGCAGTACTTC

d_gene: NA
abundance: NA
j_gene: TRBJ2-7
v_gene: TRBV15
CDR3aa: CATSRERGTVSYEQYF
CDR3nt: TGTGCCACCAGCAGAGAACGCGGGACAGTCTCCTACGAGCAGTACTTC

d_gene: NA
abundance: NA
j_gene: TRBJ1-1
v_gene: TRBV7-8
CDR3aa: CASSPRRRVATEAFF
CDR3nt: TGTGCCAGCAGCCCGAGGAGGAGGGTGGCTACTGAAGCTTTCTTT

d_gene: NA
abundance: NA
j_gene: TRBJ2-5
v_gene: TRBV20-1
CDR3aa: CSASGVQGAQETQYF
CDR3nt: TGCAGTGCTAGTGGGGTCCAAGGGGCACAAGAGACCCAGTACTTC

d_gene: NA
abundance: few
j_gene: TRBJ1-4
v_gene: TRBV5-1
CDR3aa: CASSLVGYNEKLFF
CDR3nt: TGCGCCAGCAGCTTGGTCGGTTATAATGAAAAACTGTTTTTT

d_gene: TRBD1
abundance: NA
j_gene: TRBJ1-1
v_gene: TRBV6-2/TRBV6-3
CDR3aa: CASSYYGTGVF
CDR3nt: TGTGCCAGCAGTTACTACGGGACAGGAGTATTT

d_gene: NA
abundance: NA
j_gene: TRBJ1-2
v_gene: TRBV7-2
CDR3aa: CASSLGASTQYGYTF
CDR3nt: TGTGCCAGCAGCTTAGGGGCCTCAACCCAGTATGGCTACACCTTC

d_gene: NA
abundance: NA
j_gene: TRBJ2-7
v_gene: TRBV25-1
CDR3aa: CASMRVSSYEQYF
CDR3nt: TGTGCCAGCATGAGGGTAAGCTCCTACGAGCAGTACTTC

d_gene: NA
abundance: once
j_gene: TRBJ2-3
v_gene: TRBV5-1
CDR3aa: CASSLQDASTDTQYF
CDR3nt: TGCGCCAGCAGCTTACAGGATGCTAGCACAGATACGCAGTATTTT

d_gene: TRBD1
abundance: NA
j_gene: TRBJ2-1
v_gene: TRBV9
CDR3aa: CASSVGGQGIYNEQFF
CDR3nt: TGTGCCAGCAGCGTAGGAGGACAGGGCATCTACAATGAGCAGTTCTTC

d_gene: NA
abundance: NA
j_gene: TRBJ1-3
v_gene: TRBV30
CDR3aa: CAWSQGGAGNTIYF
CDR3nt: TGTGCCTGGAGTCAAGGGGGGGCTGGAAACACCATATATTTT

d_gene: NA
abundance: NA
j_gene: TRBJ1-4
v_gene: TRBV19
CDR3aa: CASSVRQGGEKLFF
CDR3nt: TGTGCCAGTAGCGTAAGGCAGGGTGGCGAAAAACTGTTTTTT

d_gene: TRBD1
abundance: NA
j_gene: TRBJ1-6
v_gene: TRBV30
CDR3aa: CAWRGQGGPSPLHF
CDR3nt: TGTGCCTGGAGGGGACAGGGTGGTCCGTCACCCCTCCACTTT